This section outlines one T cell receptor beta chain sequence together with its context. The data belong to a study of shared clonotypes between healthy human individuals. There are 14 residues in the CDR3. Germline V CDR1 and CDR2: ENHRY, SYGVKD. Trimming cost V 10 bases and J 2 bases; bases outside gene matches: 5. Replicate PCRs were loaded with around 0.3 ug DNA from unsorted PBMC, about 32,000 T cell genomes. Sequenced by immunoSEQ multiplex PCR; TCRdb stores in-frame clones only, minus some. The sample lists some 530,000 clones; roughly 80% were seen once. The receptor was isolated from a woman aged 40-49 years in good health. Some clones in this sample may be carry-over from other donors' samples. The sequenced sample consisted of PBMCs. This chain uses TRBV10-3 with TRBJ2-7; 13 bases map to TRBD2. CDR3 region: CASKGTSGAYEQYF. For the CDR3, the DNA is TGTGCCAGCAAAGGGACTAGCGGGGCCTACGAGCAGTACTTC.